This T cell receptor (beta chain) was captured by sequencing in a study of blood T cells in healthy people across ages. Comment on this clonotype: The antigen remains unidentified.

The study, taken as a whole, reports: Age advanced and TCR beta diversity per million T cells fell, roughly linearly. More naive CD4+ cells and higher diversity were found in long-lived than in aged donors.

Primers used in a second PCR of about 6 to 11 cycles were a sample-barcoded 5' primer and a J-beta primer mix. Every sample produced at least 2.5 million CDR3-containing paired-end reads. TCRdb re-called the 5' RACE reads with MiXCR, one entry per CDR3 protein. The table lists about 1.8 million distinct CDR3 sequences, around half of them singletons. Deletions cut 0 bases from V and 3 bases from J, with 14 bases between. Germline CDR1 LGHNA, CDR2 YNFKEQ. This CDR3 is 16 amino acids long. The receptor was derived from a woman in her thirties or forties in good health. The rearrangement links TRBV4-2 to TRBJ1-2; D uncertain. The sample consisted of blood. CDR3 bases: TGTGCCAGCAGCCAAGAAGGCCTAGGGTACGACTATGGCTACACCTTC. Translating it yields CASSQEGLGYDYGYTF.